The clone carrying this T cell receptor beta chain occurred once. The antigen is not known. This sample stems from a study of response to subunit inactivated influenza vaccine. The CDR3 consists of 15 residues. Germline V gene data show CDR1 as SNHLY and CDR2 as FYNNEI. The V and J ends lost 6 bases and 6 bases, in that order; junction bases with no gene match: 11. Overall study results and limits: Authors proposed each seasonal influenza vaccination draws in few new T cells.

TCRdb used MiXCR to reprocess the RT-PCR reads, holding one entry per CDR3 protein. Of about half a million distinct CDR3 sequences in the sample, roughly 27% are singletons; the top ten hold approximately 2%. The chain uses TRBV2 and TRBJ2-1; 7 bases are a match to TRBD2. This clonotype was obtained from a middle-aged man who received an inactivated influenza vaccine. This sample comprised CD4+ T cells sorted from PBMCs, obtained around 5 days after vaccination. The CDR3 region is CASRKGVAGGNEQFF. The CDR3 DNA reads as TGTGCCAGCAGAAAAGGGGTAGCGGGCGGCAATGAGCAGTTCTTC.